The subject of this entry is one T cell receptor (beta chain). This specimen belongs to a study of blood T cell repertoires in COVID-19. Study details: Samples taken during acute and convalescent COVID-19 were collected in the United States, Italy and Spain. Sources were T cells, B-cell-depleted T cells, or PBMCs; the material itself was cDNA or gDNA.

Original data processing: Estimated nucleated cell counts came from reference gene primer amplification. Assay used: immunoSEQ multiplex PCR; TCRdb lists only in-frame clones, some missing. V and J calls and clone size come straight from that table; D and trimming were deduced from the DNA. The sample lists under 250,000 clones, more than 75% occurring once. This CDR3 region has 15 residues. CDR1 is SGHTS, CDR2 YDEGEE, per germline. V was clipped by 2 bases and J by 0 bases, with 9 bases between them. The Seattle patients, enrolled during active infection, were followed longitudinally. Sample: peripheral blood. V usage is TRBV5-8 and J usage is TRBJ1-3, with D possibly TRBD1 on 6 matching bases. The TCR comes from a man between 45 and 60 years old with COVID-19, enrolled during active disease. The CDR3 is CASSLDRSSGNTIYF. The CDR3 DNA is TGTGCCAGCAGCTTAGACAGGTCCTCTGGAAACACCATATATTTT.